The clone carrying this T cell receptor beta chain showed up just once. Repertoires were generated with immunoSEQ multiplex PCR, while TCRdb's copy carries only in-frame clones and drops some. Here the sample spans about 260,000 clones, 88% being singletons. The record originates from a study of blood T cell repertoires in COVID-19. Overall study: Sites in the United States, Italy and Spain provided acute and convalescent COVID-19 samples. T cells, B-cell-depleted T cells, or PBMCs supplied cDNA or gDNA.

The germline gives CDR1 SGHTA, CDR2 FQGNSA. The CDR3 is 16 residues long. The V segment lost 1 base and the J segment 1 base; nucleotides outside the gene matches: 3. V gene TRBV7-2 combines with J gene TRBJ2-7, with TRBD2 identical over 11 bases. The sequence was obtained from a woman aged 25-40 years with COVID-19, enrolled during active disease. The sequenced sample consisted of peripheral blood. CDR3 DNA sequence: TGTGCCAGCAGCTTAGAGGGGACTAGCGGATCCTACGAGCAGTACTTC. This codes for CASSLEGTSGSYEQYF.